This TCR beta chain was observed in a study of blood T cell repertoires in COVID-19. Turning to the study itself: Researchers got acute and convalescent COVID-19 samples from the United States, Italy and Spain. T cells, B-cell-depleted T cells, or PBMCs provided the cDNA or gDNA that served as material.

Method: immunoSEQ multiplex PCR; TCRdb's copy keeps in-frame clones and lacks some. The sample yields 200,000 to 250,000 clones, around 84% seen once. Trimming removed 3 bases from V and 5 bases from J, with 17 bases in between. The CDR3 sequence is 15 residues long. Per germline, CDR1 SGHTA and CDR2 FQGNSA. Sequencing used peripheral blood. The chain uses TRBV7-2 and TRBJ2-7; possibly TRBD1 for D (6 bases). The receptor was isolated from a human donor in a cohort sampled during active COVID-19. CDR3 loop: CASSLGQGLSDEQYF. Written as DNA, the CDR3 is TGTGCCAGCAGCTTGGGACAAGGACTTTCCGACGAGCAGTACTTC.